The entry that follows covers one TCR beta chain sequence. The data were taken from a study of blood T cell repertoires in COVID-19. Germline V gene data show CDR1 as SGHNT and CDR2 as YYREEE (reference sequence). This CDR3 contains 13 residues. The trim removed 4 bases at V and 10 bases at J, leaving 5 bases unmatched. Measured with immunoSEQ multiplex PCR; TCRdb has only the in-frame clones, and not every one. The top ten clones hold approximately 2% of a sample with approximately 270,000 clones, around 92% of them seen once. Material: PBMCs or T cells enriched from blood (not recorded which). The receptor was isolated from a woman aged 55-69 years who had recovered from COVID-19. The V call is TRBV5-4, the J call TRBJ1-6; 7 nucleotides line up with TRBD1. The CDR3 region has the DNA TGTGCCAGCAGCGACAGGGCCGCCTCACCCCTCCACTTT. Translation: CASSDRAASPLHF.